Listed here is a single T cell receptor (beta chain). Germline V gene lookup returns CDR1 MNHEY and CDR2 SMNVEV (reference sequence). V lost 2 bases and J lost 6; bases outside the gene matches: 3. The CDR3 runs to 13 residues. These data originate in a study of beta chain features in type 1 diabetes. Sequenced material consisted of expressed TCRB transcripts (all of the isolated RNA was reverse transcribed). Assay: immunoSEQ multiplex PCR; the TCRdb copy retains only in-frame clones and omits some. The data hold about 140,000 clones, with approximately 10% observed a single time. The sequence was obtained from a woman between 40 and 55 years old in good health. This chain connects TRBV27 to TRBJ1-2, with 7 bases lining up with TRBD1. The specimen was central memory CD4+ T cells from blood. CDR3 in amino acids: CASSLLGGHGYTF. In DNA, the CDR3 is TGTGCCAGCAGTTTACTAGGGGGCCATGGCTACACCTTC.